The 29 T cell receptor beta chains reported below all come from one sample, sequenced in a study of blood T cells in healthy people across ages. A second roughly 6 to 12 cycle PCR used barcoded and J-beta primers. TCRdb independently ran MiXCR on the 5' RACE reads; one entry per CDR3 protein. This sample carries about 730,000 distinct CDR3 sequences, roughly 45% of them seen once, and the ten largest clones take approximately 22%. Sequencing was performed on blood. The receptors come from a woman in her sixties or seventies in good health.

CDR3 sequence: CASSPQVAGGYNEQYF. Here the CDR3 DNA reads TGTGCCAGCAGCCCCCAAGTCGCGGGAGGGTACAATGAGCAGTACTTC. The chain carries TRBV7-3 and TRBJ2-5, with TRBD2 matching over 9 bases. Per the germline V gene, CDR1 is SGHTA and CDR2 is FQGTGA. The V and J ends lost 5 bases and 11 bases, in that order; junction bases with no gene match: 18. The CDR3 covers 16 residues.

The V gene is TRBV5-1, the J gene TRBJ2-4; TRBD1 agrees at 7 bases. V lost 0 bases to trimming and J lost 9 bases; unmatched junction nucleotides: 0. Germline V gene lookup returns CDR1 SGHRS and CDR2 YFSETQ. The CDR3 contains 12 residues. In nucleotides, the CDR3 is TGCGCCAGCAGCTTGGACAGGGGCATTCAGTACTTC. The encoded protein is CASSLDRGIQYF.

V usage is TRBV15 and J usage is TRBJ2-2; D is ambiguous. Per the germline V gene, CDR1 is LNHNV and CDR2 is YYDKDF (reference sequence). V lost 5 bases and J lost 5, with 15 bases in between. CDR3 length: 15 amino acids. CDR3 sequence (DNA): TGTGCCACCAGCGCCCACCTGGAGTCGACCGGGGAGCTGTTTTTT. As protein: CATSAHLESTGELFF. Full variable domain (remainder filled in from reference TRBV15 and TRBJ2-2): DAMVIQNPRYQVTQFGKPVTLSCSQTLNHNVMYWYQQKSSQAPKLLFHYYDKDFNNEADTPDNFQSRRPNTSFCFLDIRSPGLGDTAMYLCATSAHLESTGELFFGEGSRLTVL.

Concerning this clonotype: This may come from a read error, since a much larger clone is one base off. The chain has TRBV9 and TRBJ2-3; maybe TRBD1 (6 bases). Germline V gene data show CDR1 as SGDLS and CDR2 as YYNGEE. The length of the CDR3 is 16 residues. Trimming removed 0 bases at V and 3 bases at J, with 14 bases between. The CDR3 reads CASSVELARGTDTQYF. Here the CDR3 DNA reads TGTGCCAGCAGCGTAGAGTTGGCGAGGGGGACAGATACGCAGTATTTT.

This clonotype was observed a single time. The chain carries TRBV29-1 and TRBJ2-7; TRBD2 agrees at 10 bases. CDR1 is SQVTM, CDR2 ANQGSEA, per germline. The J segment lost 2 bases and the V segment lost 4 bases, leaving 5 bases of the junction unmatched. This CDR3 comprises 14 residues. CDR3 bases: TGCAGCGTTGGAGGGCTAGCGGGAGCCTACGAGCAGTACTTC. Translating it yields CSVGGLAGAYEQYF.

In this sample, this clonotype turned up a few times. The chain carries TRBV20-1 and TRBJ2-1, with 10 bases matching TRBD1. The CDR3 has 16 residues. Trimming removed 3 bases from V and 5 bases from J; junction bases left unmatched: 10. Germline V gives CDR1 DFQATT, CDR2 SNEGSKA (reference sequence). The CDR3 DNA reads as TGCAGTGCTAGCTTTAACCGGGACAGGGGCCACAATGAGCAGTTCTTC. Translating it yields CSASFNRDRGHNEQFF.

The J gene is TRBJ2-1, the V gene TRBV29-1; 9 nucleotides line up with TRBD2. CDR1 and CDR2 from the germline V gene are SQVTM and ANQGSEA. Germline trimming cut 4 bases from V and 7 bases from J; bases unmatched to any gene: 8. The CDR3 runs to 14 residues. DNA for the CDR3: TGCAGCGTTGTCGGGCTAGCGGGAATAAATGAGCAGTTCTTC. Protein product: CSVVGLAGINEQFF.

The chain carries TRBV20-1 and TRBJ2-3; 12 nucleotides match TRBD2. This CDR3 has 17 amino acids. Trimming at V came to 1 base and at J to 4 bases, leaving 9 bases not matched to a gene. Germline V gene data show CDR1 as DFQATT and CDR2 as SNEGSKA (reference sequence). CDR3 DNA sequence: TGCAGTGCTAGAGGGTCACTAGCGGGAGGAGGCGCAGATACGCAGTATTTT. Its protein is CSARGSLAGGGADTQYF.

The gene calls are TRBV20-1 and TRBJ2-1; TRBD2 matches 8 bases. The germline V gene has CDR1 DFQATT and CDR2 SNEGSKA (reference sequence). The CDR3 totals 15 residues. V trimming: 4 bases; J trimming: 9 bases; junction bases outside the gene matches: 14. The CDR3 sequence is CSATPGTSFGIEQFF. Written as DNA, the CDR3 is TGCAGTGCTACCCCCGGGACTAGTTTCGGCATTGAGCAGTTCTTC.

This clonotype was seen more than once but under ten times. The gene calls are TRBV29-1 and TRBJ1-1; TRBD1 agrees at 7 bases. The CDR3 has 11 amino acids. Germline V gene sequence: CDR1 SQVTM, CDR2 ANQGSEA. V was clipped by 4 bases and J by 4 bases; unmatched bases: 0. CDR3 bases: TGCAGCGTTGGGACAGGCACTGAAGCTTTCTTT. This codes for CSVGTGTEAFF.

This clonotype was found a few times. Written as DNA, the CDR3 is TGTGCCAGCAGTGAAAGATGGGTGGAAGGGACTGAAGCTTTCTTT. Its translation is CASSERWVEGTEAFF. The chain is built from TRBV25-1 and TRBJ1-1, with D uncertain. Germline assignment: CDR1 MGHDK and CDR2 SYGVNS. V dropped 2 bases and J dropped 5 bases, with 15 bases sitting between them. CDR3 length: 15 amino acids.

With respect to this clonotype: A much larger clone lies one base from this, so it may be a read error. The chain is built from TRBV29-1 and TRBJ1-5; the match to TRBD1 covers 7 bases. This CDR3 is built from 14 residues. Looked up from germline, CDR1 is SQVTM and CDR2 is ANQGSEA. This CDR3 reads CSTSTGDGKQPQHF. The CDR3 bases are TGCAGCACCTCAACAGGGGATGGCAAGCAGCCCCAGCATTTT.

The chain links TRBV29-1 to TRBJ1-2; TRBD1 might be the D (5 bases). CDR3 length: 10 residues. Germline V gives CDR1 SQVTM, CDR2 ANQGSEA. Trimming cost V 7 bases and J 7 bases, with 10 bases left between them. In nucleotides, the CDR3 is TGCAGCGCCCTCGGGGCTGGCTACACCTTC. It yields the protein CSALGAGYTF. The full variable domain, its missing parts supplied by reference TRBV29-1 and TRBJ1-2, is SAVISQKPSRDICQRGTSLTIQCQVDSQVTMMFWYRQQPGQSLTLIATANQGSEATYESGFVIDKFPISRPNLTFSTLTVSNMSPEDSSIYLCSALGAGYTFGSGTRLTVV.

CDR3 loop: CASSRATGGFSYNEQFF. The CDR3 DNA reads as TGTGCCAGCAGTCGTGCAACAGGTGGGTTCTCCTACAATGAGCAGTTCTTC. This chain uses TRBV7-9 with TRBJ2-1, with D perhaps matching TRBD1 (5 bases). Germline CDR1 is SEHNR and CDR2 is FQNEAQ (reference sequence). Trimming removed 6 bases at V and 0 bases at J, with 18 bases between. The CDR3 totals 17 residues.

This clonotype has more than one count but fewer than ten. This chain connects TRBV7-3 to TRBJ1-5, with 7 bases matching TRBD1. Germline assignment: CDR1 SGHTA and CDR2 FQGTGA. V trimming: 6 bases; J trimming: 2 bases; junction bases outside the gene matches: 7. The CDR3 is 15 residues long. In DNA, the CDR3 is TGTGCCAGCAGATCCACAGGGGACGGCAATCAGCCCCAGCATTTT. Translated, it gives CASRSTGDGNQPQHF.

V is TRBV29-1 and J is TRBJ2-1, with D perhaps assigned TRBD1 or TRBD2 (6 bases each). The CDR3 contains 13 residues. Per the germline V gene, CDR1 is SQVTM and CDR2 is ANQGSEA. Trimming shortened V by 7 bases and J by 4 bases, and 14 bases separated the two germline ends. The CDR3 spells CSGGDNEYNEQFF. CDR3 sequence (DNA): TGCAGCGGGGGGGACAATGAGTACAATGAGCAGTTCTTC.

This clonotype was picked up one time. This chain links TRBV5-1 with TRBJ2-3; D gene ambiguous. V lost 3 bases, J lost 2 bases, and 10 bases lay in between. The CDR3 totals 14 residues. Germline-derived CDR1 and CDR2 are SGHRS and YFSETQ. The CDR3 is CASSSSSLTDTQYF. Here the CDR3 DNA reads TGCGCCAGCAGCTCGAGCTCACTCACAGATACGCAGTATTTT.

This clonotype came up a few times. The V and J genes are TRBV7-2 and TRBJ2-3, with 10 bases lining up with TRBD2. The V and J ends lost 6 bases and 3 bases, in that order; junction bases with no gene match: 9. Germline CDR1 SGHTA, CDR2 FQGNSA. The CDR3 runs 16 residues. The CDR3 spells CASSQGLAELTDTQYF. CDR3 nucleotides: TGTGCCAGCAGTCAAGGACTAGCGGAGCTAACAGATACGCAGTATTTT.

The table lists this clonotype with a count of one. The chain couples TRBV7-2 to TRBJ1-2; D is unclear. The V gene's germline CDR1 is SGHTA and CDR2 FQGNSA. Trimming cost V 7 bases and J 4 bases, with 13 bases left between them. The CDR3 consists of 13 residues. CDR3 region: CASTTDPGYGYTF. The CDR3 DNA reads as TGTGCCAGCACTACTGATCCGGGCTATGGCTACACCTTC.

The rearrangement uses TRBV20-1 and TRBJ1-1, with no clear D. V gave up 7 bases and J gave up 3 bases, with 12 bases separating them. This CDR3 is 12 amino acids long. The germline gives CDR1 DFQATT, CDR2 SNEGSKA (reference sequence). The CDR3 DNA reads as TGCAGTGTCCTCTCCGGGGACACTGAAGCTTTCTTT. This translates into CSVLSGDTEAFF.

This clonotype has a count of ten or more. The chain is built from TRBV25-1 and TRBJ2-7, with no clear D. This CDR3 region has 15 residues. CDR1 MGHDK and CDR2 SYGVNS come from the germline V gene. V lost 2 bases to trimming and J lost 4 bases, with 15 bases between them. For the CDR3, the DNA is TGTGCCAGCAGTGAAAATCAAGCCCCACGATACGAGCAGTACTTC. This sequence encodes CASSENQAPRYEQYF.

This chain joins TRBV20-1 and TRBJ2-1, with D hard to call. This CDR3 contains 12 residues. Looked up from germline, CDR1 is DFQATT and CDR2 is SNEGSKA (reference sequence). Trimming shortened V by 6 bases and J by 8 bases, and 14 bases separated the two germline ends. The CDR3 DNA is TGCAGTGCGACTCGCCTTGGGGATGAGCAGTTCTTC. Translation: CSATRLGDEQFF.

The gene calls are TRBV3-1 and TRBJ2-2; tentatively, D is TRBD2 (5 bases). Germline V CDR1 and CDR2: LGHDT, YNNKEL (reference sequence). CDR3 size: 19 residues. The ends were cut back, 0 bases at V and 7 bases at J, with 24 bases in the middle. The CDR3 protein is CASSQDRPVAVAGGGELFF. CDR3 nucleotide sequence: TGTGCCAGCAGCCAAGATCGTCCTGTCGCTGTGGCGGGTGGCGGGGAGCTGTTTTTT.

This clonotype was observed many times. This CDR3 is CSASPSGSSYEQYF. For the CDR3, the DNA is TGCAGTGCTAGCCCTAGCGGAAGCTCCTACGAGCAGTACTTC. The gene calls are TRBV20-1 and TRBJ2-7; TRBD2 agrees at 7 bases. CDR3 size: 14 residues. Per germline, CDR1 DFQATT and CDR2 SNEGSKA (reference sequence). J lost 0 bases, V lost 3 bases, and 5 bases had no gene match.

The chain has TRBV4-1 and TRBJ2-3, with D possibly called TRBD1 or TRBD2 (5 bases each). The CDR3 length is 15 residues. V was shortened by 0 bases and J by 3 bases, with 10 bases between the two germline ends. Germline V gene data show CDR1 as MGHRA and CDR2 as YSYEKL. CDR3 nucleotides: TGCGCCAGCAGCCAAGATCGGGGCACAACAGATACGCAGTATTTT. This encodes CASSQDRGTTDTQYF.

The chain couples TRBV27 to TRBJ1-4; TRBD1 matches at 7 bases. From germline, CDR1 is MNHEY and CDR2 SMNVEV (reference sequence). The trim removed 4 bases at V and 6 bases at J, leaving 5 bases unmatched. The CDR3 totals 14 residues. CDR3 residues: CASSSTGQHEKLFF. CDR3 DNA sequence: TGTGCCAGCAGTTCTACGGGACAGCATGAAAAACTGTTTTTT.

The V and J genes are TRBV2 and TRBJ1-2, with 12 bases lining up with TRBD1. The CDR3 has 16 amino acids. The V and J ends lost 2 bases and 2 bases, in that order; junction bases with no gene match: 3. Per the germline V gene, CDR1 is SNHLY and CDR2 is FYNNEI. The CDR3 DNA reads as TGTGCCAGCAGTGAAATGGGGACAGGGGGCAACTATGGCTACACCTTC. Its translation is CASSEMGTGGNYGYTF. Full variable domain (missing parts from reference TRBV2 and TRBJ1-2): EPEVTQTPSHQVTQMGQEVILRCVPISNHLYFYWYRQILGQKVEFLVSFYNNEISEKSEIFDDQFSVERPDGSNFTLKIRSTKLEDSAMYFCASSEMGTGGNYGYTFGSGTRLTVV.

CDR3 region: CASSLGPPKFF. The CDR3 DNA reads as TGTGCCAGCAGCCTGGGCCCCCCAAAGTTCTTC. V gene TRBV7-2 combines with J gene TRBJ2-1, with unresolved D. Germline V gene lookup returns CDR1 SGHTA and CDR2 FQGNSA. The V end lost 5 bases, the J end lost 14 bases, and 13 bases lay between the germline ends. The CDR3 contains 11 residues.

This chain joins TRBV29-1 and TRBJ2-5, with D unresolved. The germline V gene encodes CDR1 SQVTM and CDR2 ANQGSEA. The CDR3 runs to 13 residues. With 3 bases removed from V and 0 bases from J, the gap between germline ends came to 8 bases. The DNA for the CDR3 is TGCAGCGTTGATAACGGCTACCAAGAGACCCAGTACTTC. Protein product: CSVDNGYQETQYF.